The 8 T cell receptor beta chains below come from one sample, sequenced in a study of blood T cell repertoires in COVID-19. The table came from immunoSEQ multiplex PCR; TCRdb's copy has only in-frame clones and leaves some out. The table records roughly 120,000 clones, around three quarters of them present only once. The sequenced material came from peripheral blood. The receptor source for this set is an elderly woman with acute or convalescent COVID-19.

V and J are TRBV4-2 and TRBJ2-1, with 9 nucleotides matching TRBD2. J gave up 5 bases and V 3 bases, and 5 bases lay outside the gene matches. In germline, CDR1 is LGHNA, CDR2 YNFKEQ. This CDR3 contains 15 residues. CDR3 region: CASSQASGANNEQFF. CDR3 nucleotide sequence: TGTGCCAGCAGCCAGGCTAGCGGGGCTAACAATGAGCAGTTCTTC.

The chain couples TRBV19 to TRBJ1-1, with 8 bases that match TRBD1. The junction had 3 bases not matched to a gene; V was cut back by 6 bases and J by 0 bases. Germline V gene data show CDR1 as LNHDA and CDR2 as SQIVND (reference sequence). This CDR3 is built from 14 residues. This CDR3 is CASRTGQVNTEAFF. In DNA form, the CDR3 reads TGTGCCAGTAGGACGGGACAGGTGAACACTGAAGCTTTCTTT.

V usage is TRBV5-1 and J usage is TRBJ1-4, with D perhaps matching TRBD1 (6 bases). The germline V gene encodes CDR1 SGHRS and CDR2 YFSETQ. The CDR3 runs 17 residues. V was trimmed by 0 bases and J by 6 bases, leaving 18 bases between them. The CDR3 DNA follows: TGCGCCAGCAGCTTGGCCGGGGTGTTACAGGGAGATGAAAAACTGTTTTTT. This encodes CASSLAGVLQGDEKLFF. The full variable domain, completed using reference TRBV5-1 and TRBJ1-4, is KAGVTQTPRYLIKTRGQQVTLSCSPISGHRSVSWYQQTPGQGLQFLFEYFSETQRNKGNFPGRFSGRQFSNSRSEMNVSTLELGDSALYLCASSLAGVLQGDEKLFFGSGTQLSVL.

J is TRBJ2-1 and V is TRBV20-1; 10 bases line up with TRBD2. The CDR3 length is 16 residues. Unmatched junction bases numbered 14, after V lost 6 bases and J lost 6 bases. Germline V gene lookup returns CDR1 DFQATT and CDR2 SNEGSKA (reference sequence). DNA of the CDR3: TGCAGTGCCAGTTCTCCCTTAGCGGGGGGTCGCAATGAGCAGTTCTTC. Translating gives CSASSPLAGGRNEQFF.

Only one count was recorded for this clone. The rearrangement uses TRBV4-2 and TRBJ2-2, with D possibly matching TRBD2 (5 bases). V was cut by 3 bases and J by 4 bases, with 12 bases left in between. This CDR3 contains 15 residues. In germline, CDR1 is LGHNA, CDR2 YNFKEQ. CDR3 coding DNA: TGTGCCAGCAGCCACGGCGGGCCGGTCACCGGGGAGCTGTTTTTT. As protein: CASSHGGPVTGELFF.

The J gene is TRBJ1-2, the V gene TRBV7-9, with D possibly matching TRBD1 (6 bases). CDR1 and CDR2 from the germline V gene are SEHNR and FQNEAQ (reference sequence). Trimming cost V 3 bases and J 6 bases, with 17 bases left between them. The CDR3 is made up of 15 amino acids. For the CDR3, the DNA is TGTGCCAGCAGCTTGCTTAATGGGGGGGCAGATGGCTACACCTTC. It specifies CASSLLNGGADGYTF. Filled out from reference TRBV7-9 and TRBJ1-2, the complete variable domain reads DTGVSQNPRHKITKRGQNVTFRCDPISEHNRLYWYRQTLGQGPEFLTYFQNEAQLEKSRLLSDRFSAERPKGSFSTLEIQRTEQGDSAMYLCASSLLNGGADGYTFGSGTRLTVV.

The chain employs TRBV28 and TRBJ1-1; D gene unclear. Germline-derived CDR1 and CDR2 are MDHEN and SYDVKM. The CDR3 extends over 15 amino acids. V was shortened by 5 bases and J by 3 bases, with 16 bases between the two germline ends. As DNA, the CDR3 is TGTGCCAGCAGTCCACCCCGGGCGGGCTACACTGAAGCTTTCTTT. Its protein is CASSPPRAGYTEAFF.

The chain has TRBV18 and TRBJ2-1, with 11 bases aligning to TRBD2. The CDR3 contains 14 residues. Trimming took 6 bases from V and 4 from J; bases not matched to a gene: 2. CDR1 is KGHSH, CDR2 LQKENI, per germline. The CDR3 coding sequence is TGTGCCAGCTCGACTAGCGGGGAATACAATGAGCAGTTCTTC. As protein: CASSTSGEYNEQFF. The full variable domain, in which reference TRBV18 and TRBJ2-1 provide the parts outside the CDR3, is NAGVMQNPRHLVRRRGQEARLRCSPMKGHSHVYWYRQLPEEGLKFMVYLQKENIIDESGMPKERFSAEFPKEGPSILRIQQVVRGDSAAYFCASSTSGEYNEQFFGPGTRLTVL.